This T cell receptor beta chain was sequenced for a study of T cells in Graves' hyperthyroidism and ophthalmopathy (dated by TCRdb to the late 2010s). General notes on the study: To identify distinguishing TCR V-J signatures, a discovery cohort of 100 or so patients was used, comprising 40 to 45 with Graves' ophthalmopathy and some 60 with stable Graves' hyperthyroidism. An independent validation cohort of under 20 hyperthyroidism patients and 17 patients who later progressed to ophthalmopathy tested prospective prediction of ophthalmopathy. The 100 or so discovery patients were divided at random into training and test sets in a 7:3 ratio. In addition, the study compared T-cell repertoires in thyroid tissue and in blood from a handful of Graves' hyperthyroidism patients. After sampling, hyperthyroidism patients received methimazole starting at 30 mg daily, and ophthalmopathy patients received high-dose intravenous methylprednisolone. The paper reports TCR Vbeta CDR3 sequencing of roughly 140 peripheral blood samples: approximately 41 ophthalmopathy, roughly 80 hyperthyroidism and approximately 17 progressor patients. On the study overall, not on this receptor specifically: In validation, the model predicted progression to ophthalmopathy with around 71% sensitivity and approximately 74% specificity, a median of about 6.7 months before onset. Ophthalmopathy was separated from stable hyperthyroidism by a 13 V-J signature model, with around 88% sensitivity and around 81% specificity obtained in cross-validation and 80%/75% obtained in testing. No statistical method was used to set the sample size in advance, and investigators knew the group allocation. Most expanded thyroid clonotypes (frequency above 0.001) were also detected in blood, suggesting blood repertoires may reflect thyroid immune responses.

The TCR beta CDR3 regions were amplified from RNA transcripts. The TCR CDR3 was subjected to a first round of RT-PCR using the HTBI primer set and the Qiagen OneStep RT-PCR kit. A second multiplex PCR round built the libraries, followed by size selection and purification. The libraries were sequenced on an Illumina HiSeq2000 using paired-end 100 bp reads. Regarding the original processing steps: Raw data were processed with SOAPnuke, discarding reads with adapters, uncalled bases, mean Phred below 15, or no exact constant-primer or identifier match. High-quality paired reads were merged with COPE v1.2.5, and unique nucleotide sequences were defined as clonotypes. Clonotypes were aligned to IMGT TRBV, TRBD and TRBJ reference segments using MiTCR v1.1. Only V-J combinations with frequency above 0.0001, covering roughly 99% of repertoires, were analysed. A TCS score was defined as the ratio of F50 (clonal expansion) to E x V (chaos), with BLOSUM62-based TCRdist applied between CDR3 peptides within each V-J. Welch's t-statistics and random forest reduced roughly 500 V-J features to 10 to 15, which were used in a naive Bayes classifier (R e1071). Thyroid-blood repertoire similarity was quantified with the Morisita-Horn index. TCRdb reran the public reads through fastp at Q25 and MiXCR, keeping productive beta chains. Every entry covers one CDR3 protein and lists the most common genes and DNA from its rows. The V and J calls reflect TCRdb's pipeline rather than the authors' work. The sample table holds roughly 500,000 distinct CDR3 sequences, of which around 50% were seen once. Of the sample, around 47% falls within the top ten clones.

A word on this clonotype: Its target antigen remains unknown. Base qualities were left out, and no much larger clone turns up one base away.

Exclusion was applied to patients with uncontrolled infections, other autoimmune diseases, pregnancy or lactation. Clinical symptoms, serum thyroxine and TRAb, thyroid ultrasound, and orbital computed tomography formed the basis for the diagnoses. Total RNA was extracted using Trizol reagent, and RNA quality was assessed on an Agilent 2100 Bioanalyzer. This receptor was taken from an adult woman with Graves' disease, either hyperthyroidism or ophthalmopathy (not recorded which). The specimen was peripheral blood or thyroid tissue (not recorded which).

The sequenced DNA: TGTGCCAGCAGGAACAGGAACTGGGAGCTGTTTTTT. This yields the protein CASRNRNWELFF. This receptor chain uses TRBV6-6 and TRBJ1-4, with TRBD1 as a weak D call on 5 bases. The closer fit of TRBJ2-2 to the DNA end suggests the J call may be wrong. The CDR3 spans 12 residues, from the cysteine through the phenylalanine. The CDR3 DNA has 36 bases and is translated from base 1. CDR1 and CDR2 are drawn from the germline V gene (reference sequence): MNHNY, SVGAGI.